This T cell receptor beta chain emerged from a study of blood T cell repertoires in COVID-19. The data were produced by immunoSEQ multiplex PCR, yet TCRdb's version contains in-frame clones alone and is incomplete. This table has under 75,000 clones, around 86% appearing once. V lost 7 bases and J lost 7; bases outside the gene matches: 8. CDR3 size: 13 residues. The V gene's germline CDR1 is SQVTM and CDR2 ANQGSEA. The specimen sequenced was peripheral blood. The chain joins TRBV29-1 to TRBJ2-1; 9 bases map to TRBD1. This sequence was found in a woman aged 18 to 35 with acute or convalescent COVID-19. The CDR3 protein is CSGNRGPRNEQFF. The DNA of the CDR3 is TGCAGCGGAAACAGGGGGCCTAGGAATGAGCAGTTCTTC.